A single sample is the source of the 27 T cell receptor beta chains below, sequenced in a study of breast tumors, draining lymph nodes, adjacent tissues. The lymph nodes were axillary draining lymph nodes from breast cancer patients. MiXCR, applied by TCRdb to the multiplex PCR reads, yields one record per CDR3 protein. In the table there are 160,000 or so distinct CDR3 sequences, 33% of which are singletons. The specimen was axillary lymph node tissue. The source is a female donor with breast cancer. Some clones in this sample may be carry-over from other donors' samples.

Ten or more counts support this clonotype. The chain is built from TRBV15 and TRBJ1-3; TRBD1 matches at 9 bases. The V segment lost 3 bases and the J segment 0 bases; nucleotides outside the gene matches: 0. Germline assignment: CDR1 LNHNV and CDR2 YYDKDF (reference sequence). This CDR3 contains 15 residues. CDR3 protein: CATSRTGGSGNTIYF. In DNA form, the CDR3 reads TGTGCCACCAGCAGGACAGGGGGCTCTGGAAACACCATATATTTT.

The chain is built from TRBV25-1 and TRBJ1-3, with a tentative D call TRBD1 (5 bases). Germline lookup yields CDR1 MGHDK and CDR2 SYGVNS. This CDR3 contains 16 residues. V lost 7 bases and J 8 bases, leaving 24 bases between the germline ends. The CDR3 loop is CASTRRGLPSVDTIYF. Written as DNA, the CDR3 is TGTGCCAGCACCCGAAGGGGACTCCCGTCTGTGGACACCATATATTTT. The full variable domain, its missing parts supplied by reference TRBV25-1 and TRBJ1-3, is EADIYQTPRYLVIGTGKKITLECSQTMGHDKMYWYQQDPGMELHLIHYSYGVNSTEKGDLSSESTVSRIRTEHFPLTLESARPSHTSQYLCASTRRGLPSVDTIYFGEGSWLTVV.

This clonotype has ten or more counts. The rearrangement uses TRBV6-2 or TRBV6-3 and TRBJ1-4; D unresolved. V was shortened by 7 bases and J by 8 bases, with 8 bases between the two germline ends. CDR3 length equals 11 residues. Germline V gene data show CDR1 as MNHEY and CDR2 as SVGEGT. The CDR3 is CASTQGEKLFF. Written as DNA, the CDR3 is TGTGCCAGCACCCAAGGGGAAAAACTGTTTTTT.

The rearrangement links TRBV29-1 to TRBJ1-2, with D possibly TRBD1 on 6 matching bases. V gave up 6 bases and J gave up 5 bases, with 13 bases separating them. Per the germline V gene, CDR1 is SQVTM and CDR2 is ANQGSEA. CDR3 length: 12 amino acids. CDR3 residues: CSVGGAAYGYTF. The CDR3 bases are TGCAGCGTAGGGGGGGCGGCTTATGGCTACACCTTC.

On this clonotype: A much larger clonotype is one base distant, so this may be a read error. The chain links TRBV30 to TRBJ1-6; weak D call: TRBD1 (6 bases). CDR3 size: 15 residues. The V and J ends lost 0 bases and 10 bases respectively, with 16 bases between them. Germline loops: CDR1 GTSNPN, CDR2 SVGIG (reference sequence). CDR3 coding DNA: TGTGCCTGGAGTGTGGCCAGGGGAGGAGGATCACCCCTCCACTTT. This codes for CAWSVARGGGSPLHF.

To note about this clonotype: The missing conserved phenylalanine or tryptophan at the end of this CDR3 makes a read error likely. The DNA is left out, because the CDR3 cannot be placed on it with certainty; the CDR3 is given as TCRdb lists it. The rearrangement links TRBV19 to TRBJ2-6; the table's D call TRBD1 went unverified against the DNA. Germline-derived CDR1 and CDR2 are LNHDA and SQIVND (reference sequence). The CDR3 is 10 residues long, counting both termini. The CDR3 sequence is CASSGDSRSY.

This clonotype was picked up many times. The chain has TRBV9 and TRBJ2-3; 10 nucleotides line up with TRBD2. This CDR3 contains 16 residues. V trimming: 4 bases; J trimming: 4 bases; junction bases outside the gene matches: 9. Germline CDR1 SGDLS, CDR2 YYNGEE. CDR3: CASSPRAGGTADTQYF. The CDR3 DNA sequence: TGTGCCAGCAGCCCCCGAGCGGGAGGGACGGCAGATACGCAGTATTTT.

On this clonotype itself: Since a much larger clone is just one base distant, this may be a read error. The chain has TRBV28 and TRBJ2-3; D is ambiguous. The CDR3 spans 13 residues. Trimming stripped 8 bases from V and 5 bases from J, with 14 bases between. CDR1 and CDR2 from the germline V gene are MDHEN and SYDVKM. For the CDR3, the DNA is TGTGCCAGCCAGACCACGCCCCTAGATACGCAGTATTTT. It is translated as CASQTTPLDTQYF.

This clonotype was counted many times. This chain joins TRBV20-1 and TRBJ2-1; the match to TRBD1 covers 9 bases. The germline CDR1 and CDR2 sequences are DFQATT and SNEGSKA (reference sequence). The CDR3 length is 17 residues. V gave up 4 bases and J gave up 8 bases; unmatched junction bases: 18. The DNA for the CDR3 is TGCAGTGCTATGGGACAGGGCCTACAAATTGGATACTATGAGCAGTTCTTC. Encoded protein: CSAMGQGLQIGYYEQFF.

As regards this clonotype: Possible read error: a much larger clone is one base away. The rearrangement uses TRBV10-2 and TRBJ2-3; TRBD2 matches at 8 bases. Per the germline V gene, CDR1 is WSHSY and CDR2 is SAAADI. This CDR3 has 15 amino acids. DNA of the CDR3: TGTGTCAGCTCACCCGGGACTAGTTTGCAAAATACGCAGTATTTT. Residues: CVSSPGTSLQNTQYF.

This clonotype was recorded at least ten times. This chain links TRBV29-1 with TRBJ2-5, with D unresolved. The germline V gene encodes CDR1 SQVTM and CDR2 ANQGSEA. Trimming shortened V by 1 base and J by 0 bases, and 6 bases separated the two germline ends. The CDR3 is made up of 13 amino acids. CDR3 sequence reads: CSVEGRDQETQYF. The CDR3 DNA sequence: TGCAGCGTTGAAGGTCGTGACCAAGAGACCCAGTACTTC.

There are many counts of this clonotype. The chain joins TRBV24-1 to TRBJ1-5, with no clear D. The V end lost 1 base, the J end lost 9 bases, and 24 bases lay between the germline ends. CDR3 length equals 18 residues. Germline assignment: CDR1 KGHDR and CDR2 SFDVKD. The CDR3 here is CATSDFGVSGSEVAPQHF. DNA for the CDR3: TGTGCCACCAGTGATTTTGGGGTTTCGGGGTCCGAGGTTGCGCCCCAGCATTTT.

The chain employs TRBV19 and TRBJ1-4, with 9 positions matching TRBD1. Per germline, CDR1 LNHDA and CDR2 SQIVND (reference sequence). The CDR3 sequence is 15 residues long. V shed 3 bases and J 6 bases; nucleotides not matched to a gene: 5. CDR3 sequence (DNA): TGTGCCAGTAGTATTATGACAGGGGGTTATGAAAAACTGTTTTTT. Encoded protein: CASSIMTGGYEKLFF.

As regards this clonotype: The junction shows a germline mismatch at one end, possibly a read error. V usage is TRBV6-1 and J usage is TRBJ2-7; a possible D gene is TRBD2 (6 bases). CDR1 MNHNS and CDR2 SASEGT come from the germline V gene. The CDR3 runs to 13 residues. The CDR3 protein is CASSVTGEDEQNF. As DNA, the CDR3 is TGTGCCAGCAGTGTCACGGGGGAGGACGAGCAGAACTTC.

At least ten counts were recorded for this clonotype. This CDR3 reads CASSVKSNQPQHF. The CDR3 nucleotides read TGTGCCAGCAGTGTTAAGAGCAATCAGCCCCAGCATTTT. The rearrangement joins TRBV2 to TRBJ1-5; the D is unclear. The ends were cut back, 4 bases at V and 1 base at J, with 5 bases in the middle. Germline CDR1 and CDR2: SNHLY and FYNNEI. This CDR3 has 13 amino acids.

In this sample, this clonotype turned up a few times. This could be a read error, since a much larger clone is one nucleotide away. The CDR3 sequence: CASSVELGTRRSAANVLTF. CDR3 DNA: TGTGCCAGCAGCGTAGAGTTAGGGACCCGTAGATCTGCGGCCAACGTCCTGACTTTC. The chain carries TRBV9 and TRBJ2-6; D could derive from TRBD1 or TRBD2 (5 bases each). The CDR3 spans 19 residues. From germline, CDR1 is SGDLS and CDR2 YYNGEE. Based on the CDR3 plus reference TRBV9 and TRBJ2-6, the full variable domain is DSGVTQTPKHLITATGQRVTLRCSPRSGDLSVYWYQQSLDQGLQFLIQYYNGEERAKGNILERFSAQQFPDLHSELNLSSLELGDSALYFCASSVELGTRRSAANVLTFGAGSRLTVL.

Concerning this clonotype itself: A read error may explain this, as a much larger clone is one base away. The chain joins TRBV28 to TRBJ2-7; 8 nucleotides align to TRBD1. The CDR3 contains 13 residues. Germline V CDR1 and CDR2: MDHEN, SYDVKM. The DNA for the CDR3 is TGTGTCAGCAGAAGACAGGGGTCCTACGAGCAGTACTTC. Residues: CVSRRQGSYEQYF.

This clonotype was detected ten times or more. The rearrangement joins TRBV7-2 to TRBJ1-2, with no clear D. The CDR3 consists of 15 residues. V was cut by 5 bases and J by 2 bases, with 15 bases left in between. The germline V gene has CDR1 SGHTA and CDR2 FQGNSA. The CDR3 is CASSPEGNSNYGYTF. Here the CDR3 DNA reads TGTGCCAGCAGCCCCGAAGGCAACAGCAACTATGGCTACACCTTC.

Many counts were recorded for this clonotype. One end of the junction is discordant with germline, which a read error may explain. This chain links TRBV11-2 with TRBJ1-4; possible D gene TRBD1, 5 bases. This CDR3 is 12 amino acids long. Germline loops: CDR1 SGHAT, CDR2 FQNNGV. The CDR3 sequence: CASSDSYEKLFF. In DNA, the CDR3 is TGTGCCAGCAGCGACAGCTATGAGAAACTGTTTTTT. Complete variable domain (other parts from reference TRBV11-2 and TRBJ1-4): EAGVAQSPRYKIIEKRQSVAFWCNPISGHATLYWYQQILGQGPKLLIQFQNNGVVDDSQLPKDRFSAERLKGVDSTLKIQPAKLEDSAVYLCASSDSYEKLFFGSGTQLSVL.

The chain links TRBV10-3 to TRBJ2-7, with D tentatively TRBD1 or TRBD2 (6 bases each). Germline V lookup: CDR1 ENHRY, CDR2 SYGVKD. The length of the CDR3 is 12 residues. V was trimmed by 7 bases and J by 3 bases, leaving 10 bases between them. The DNA for the CDR3 is TGTGCCATCAACGGGGGCATCTACGAGCAGTACTTC. Its translation is CAINGGIYEQYF.

This clonotype was detected many times. The V call is TRBV12-3 or TRBV12-4, the J call TRBJ2-3, with 8 nucleotides matching TRBD1. CDR3 length: 15 amino acids. V dropped 5 bases and J dropped 4; count of bases not matched to a gene: 8. In DNA, the CDR3 is TGTGCCAGCAGTCCCCAGCAGGGGGCGGCAGATACGCAGTATTTT. Its translation: CASSPQQGAADTQYF.

At least ten counts were recorded for this clonotype. The chain couples TRBV7-8 to TRBJ1-2, with D perhaps matching TRBD1 (5 bases). V lost 4 bases to trimming and J lost 8 bases, with 11 bases between them. There are 12 residues in the CDR3. Per the germline V gene, CDR1 is SGHVS and CDR2 is FQNEAQ. CDR3 loop: CASSSGLGGYTF. CDR3 bases: TGTGCCAGCAGCTCGGGACTCGGGGGCTACACCTTC.

This clonotype turned up a few times. This may be a read error, as it is one base from a much larger clone. This chain links TRBV20-1 with TRBJ2-7; possibly TRBD2 for D (6 bases). Germline loops: CDR1 DFQATT, CDR2 SNEGSKA (reference sequence). CDR3 length equals 16 residues. Deletions cut 0 bases from V and 5 bases from J, with 20 bases between. CDR3 protein: CSARDVSRTGEHEQYF. The CDR3 DNA follows: TGCAGTGCTAGAGATGTCAGCAGGACGGGAGAGCACGAGCAGTACTTC.

This clonotype has a count of ten or more. The genes are TRBV19 and TRBJ1-5, with 7 nucleotides matching TRBD1. V dropped 4 bases and J dropped 6; count of bases not matched to a gene: 6. There are 14 residues in the CDR3. Germline loops: CDR1 LNHDA, CDR2 SQIVND (reference sequence). CDR3 bases: TGTGCCAGTAGTACCAGGGGGAGCGGTCAGCCCCAGCATTTT. Protein: CASSTRGSGQPQHF.

The chain links TRBV4-1 to TRBJ2-1; 10 nucleotides agree with TRBD2. The ends lost 4 bases at V and 9 bases at J; junction bases unmatched: 9. CDR1 MGHRA and CDR2 YSYEKL come from the germline V gene. CDR3 length: 15 residues. CDR3 residues: CASSPASGSRGEQFF. The DNA of the CDR3 is TGCGCCAGCAGCCCCGCTAGCGGGAGTAGGGGTGAGCAGTTCTTC.

This clonotype was observed a few times. The chain combines TRBV5-4 with TRBJ2-2, with TRBD2 matching 7 bases. Germline lookup yields CDR1 SGHNT and CDR2 YYREEE (reference sequence). The CDR3 is 17 residues long. With 0 bases clipped from V and 3 bases from J, the junction kept 8 bases outside the gene matches. CDR3 coding DNA: TGTGCCAGCAGCTTGGGGAACACCGGGAGGTACACCGGGGAGCTGTTTTTT. Its translation is CASSLGNTGRYTGELFF.

This clonotype was counted a few times. Possible read error: a much larger clone is one base away. The chain recombines TRBV6-4 with TRBJ2-7; a weak D match, TRBD2 (5 bases). Trimming stripped 5 bases from V and 1 base from J, with 12 bases between. CDR3 length: 14 amino acids. Per germline, CDR1 MRHNA and CDR2 SNTAGT. The CDR3 here is CASSRRTVSYEQYF. CDR3 nucleotides: TGTGCCAGCAGTCGGAGGACGGTGTCCTACGAGCAGTACTTC.